The 20 T cell receptor beta chains reported below all come from one sample, sequenced in a study of T cell repertoires in cytomegalovirus infection. These TCRs are of unknown antigen specificity. TCRdb ran MiXCR on the reads and lists one entry per CDR3 protein. The repertoire includes some 350,000 distinct CDR3 sequences, roughly 29% of them detected once, and roughly 20% sits in the top ten. The source was cultured PBMCs, collected from culture after CMV antigen stimulation. The source is a human donor in good health (CMV status not recorded). Some clones in this sample may be carry-over from other donors' samples.

The chain couples TRBV4-1 to TRBJ1-2; 10 nucleotides match TRBD1. Trimming cost V 5 bases and J 7 bases; bases outside gene matches: 13. Germline V gene lookup returns CDR1 MGHRA and CDR2 YSYEKL. The CDR3 covers 16 residues. In DNA, the CDR3 is TGCGCCAGCAGCTATCCTTCCCGGGACAGGGGACGTGGCTACACCTTC. Protein sequence: CASSYPSRDRGRGYTF.

Notes on this clonotype: A much more abundant neighbour one base away suggests this may be a read error. The rearrangement uses TRBV28 and TRBJ2-3; 11 nucleotides line up with TRBD2. The CDR3 is 14 residues long. The ends lost 6 bases at V and 3 bases at J; junction bases unmatched: 2. Germline V gene data show CDR1 as MDHEN and CDR2 as SYDVKM. In nucleotides, the CDR3 is TGTGCCAGCAGGCCTAGCGGGAGGACAGATACGCAGTATTTT. Protein sequence: CASRPSGRTDTQYF.

This clonotype has just a few counts. The CDR3 DNA sequence: TGTGCCAGCAGTGCATTCCGAGCGGGGGTCCTTACCGGGGAGCTGTTTTTT. The encoded protein is CASSAFRAGVLTGELFF. V gene TRBV9 combines with J gene TRBJ2-2; TRBD2 matches at 8 bases. CDR3 length equals 17 residues. Germline-derived CDR1 and CDR2 are SGDLS and YYNGEE. V shed 5 bases and J 5 bases; nucleotides not matched to a gene: 14. Variable domain in full (rest from reference TRBV9 and TRBJ2-2): DSGVTQTPKHLITATGQRVTLRCSPRSGDLSVYWYQQSLDQGLQFLIQYYNGEERAKGNILERFSAQQFPDLHSELNLSSLELGDSALYFCASSAFRAGVLTGELFFGEGSRLTVL.

This clonotype was seen only a few times. The rearrangement joins TRBV11-2 to TRBJ2-2; D not resolved. There are 16 residues in the CDR3. Looked up from germline, CDR1 is SGHAT and CDR2 is FQNNGV. V was shortened by 7 bases and J by 0 bases, with 15 bases between the two germline ends. CDR3 sequence reads: CASTPMKIANTGELFF. CDR3 coding DNA: TGTGCCAGCACCCCCATGAAGATTGCGAACACCGGGGAGCTGTTTTTT.

This clonotype was picked up a small number of times. V gene TRBV27 combines with J gene TRBJ2-1; 8 bases map to TRBD1. The CDR3 is 17 amino acids. Germline V CDR1 and CDR2: MNHEY, SMNVEV (reference sequence). With V trimmed by 4 bases and J by 4 bases, 12 bases remained unmatched. The CDR3 reads CASSWGRGRPGYNEQFF. The CDR3 coding sequence is TGTGCCAGCAGTTGGGGCAGGGGGCGCCCCGGGTACAATGAGCAGTTCTTC.

The V and J genes are TRBV9 and TRBJ2-1; 9 nucleotides align to TRBD2. The J segment lost 14 bases and the V segment lost 0 bases, leaving 12 bases of the junction unmatched. The CDR3 is 15 residues long. Germline V gene lookup returns CDR1 SGDLS and CDR2 YYNGEE. The CDR3, as DNA: TGTGCCAGCAGCGTAGCCCTTGGCGGGGGGGCGGGTAAGTTCTTC. Amino acid sequence: CASSVALGGGAGKFF.

This clonotype was counted a few times. The chain has TRBV7-6 and TRBJ2-7; no firm D call. V was clipped by 5 bases and J by 1 base, with 6 bases between them. The V gene's germline CDR1 is SGHVS and CDR2 FNYEAQ. The CDR3 contains 12 residues. This CDR3 is CASSHGSYEQYF. The CDR3 coding sequence is TGTGCCAGCAGCCACGGGTCCTACGAGCAGTACTTC. Filled out from reference TRBV7-6 and TRBJ2-7, the complete variable domain reads GAGVSQSPRYKVTKRGQDVALRCDPISGHVSLYWYRQALGQGPEFLTYFNYEAQQDKSGLPNDRFSAERPEGSISTLTIQRTEQRDSAMYRCASSHGSYEQYFGPGTRLTVT.

This clonotype turned up a few times. The V call is TRBV28, the J call TRBJ1-5; D is perhaps TRBD1 (5 bases). Trimming removed 0 bases at V and 7 bases at J, with 16 bases between. Germline CDR1 reads MDHEN; CDR2 reads SYDVKM. The CDR3 is 16 residues long. DNA for the CDR3: TGTGCCAGCAGTTTATGGCTCCCAGGGTCTCCGCAGCCCCAGCATTTT. It codes for CASSLWLPGSPQPQHF. Combining the CDR3 with reference TRBV28 and TRBJ1-5 gives the whole variable domain DVKVTQSSRYLVKRTGEKVFLECVQDMDHENMFWYRQDPGLGLRLIYFSYDVKMKEKGDIPEGYSVSREKKERFSLILESASTNQTSMYLCASSLWLPGSPQPQHFGDGTRLSIL.

The genes are TRBV10-3 and TRBJ1-5; D call uncertain. This CDR3 region has 17 residues. V lost 3 bases to trimming and J lost 1 base, with 16 bases between them. The germline V gene has CDR1 ENHRY and CDR2 SYGVKD. The CDR3 here is CAISDQSGRSSNQPQHF. Written as DNA, the CDR3 is TGTGCCATCAGTGATCAGTCGGGCCGCTCCAGCAATCAGCCCCAGCATTTT.

The chain has TRBV9 and TRBJ2-1; TRBD2 aligns across 8 bases. Germline values: CDR1 SGDLS, CDR2 YYNGEE. The junction had 7 bases not matched to a gene; V was cut back by 1 base and J by 7 bases. The CDR3 is 15 amino acids. CDR3 sequence reads: CASSVKRELGNEQFF. The CDR3 DNA follows: TGTGCCAGCAGCGTAAAGCGGGAGCTGGGAAATGAGCAGTTCTTC.

This clonotype appeared a few times. The chain couples TRBV12-5 to TRBJ2-3; perhaps TRBD1 as D (6 bases). The germline V gene encodes CDR1 LGHNT and CDR2 FRNRAP. The CDR3 contains 14 residues. Trimming left V 1 base short and J 4 bases short, with 9 bases between. The CDR3 DNA reads TGTGCTAGTGGTTTGGCACAGGGATCAGATACGCAGTATTTT. Translation gives CASGLAQGSDTQYF.

In this sample, this clonotype turned up a few times. This chain links TRBV7-9 with TRBJ2-2, with D tentatively TRBD1 (5 bases). Germline V gene sequence: CDR1 SEHNR, CDR2 FQNEAQ (reference sequence). CDR3 length: 14 residues. V was pared by 4 bases and J by 3 bases, with 9 bases between. CDR3 region: CASSSKGYTGELFF. Here the CDR3 DNA reads TGTGCCAGCAGCTCCAAGGGGTACACCGGGGAGCTGTTTTTT.

This clonotype has a handful of counts. This rearrangement joins TRBV5-5 to TRBJ1-1, with 9 bases aligning to TRBD1. Germline values: CDR1 SGHKS, CDR2 YYEKEE (reference sequence). The CDR3 extends over 14 amino acids. The J segment lost 5 bases and the V segment lost 3 bases, leaving 5 bases of the junction unmatched. CDR3 region: CASSWDRAVTEAFF. Here the CDR3 DNA reads TGTGCCAGCAGCTGGGACAGGGCCGTAACTGAAGCTTTCTTT. Filled out from reference TRBV5-5 and TRBJ1-1, the complete variable domain reads DAGVTQSPTHLIKTRGQQVTLRCSPISGHKSVSWYQQVLGQGPQFIFQYYEKEERGRGNFPDRFSARQFPNYSSELNVNALLLGDSALYLCASSWDRAVTEAFFGQGTRLTVV.

The chain employs TRBV10-3 and TRBJ2-1; tentatively, D is TRBD1 (6 bases). CDR1 ENHRY and CDR2 SYGVKD come from the germline V gene. Trimming removed 0 bases from V and 9 bases from J, with 21 bases in between. The CDR3 is made up of 17 amino acids. CDR3 nucleotide sequence: TGTGCCATCAGTGAGTCGACTCGTGGAGAGGGGGAAGGTGAGCAGTTCTTC. It specifies CAISESTRGEGEGEQFF.

V gene TRBV19 combines with J gene TRBJ2-7, with a weak D call TRBD2 (6 bases). The ends were cut back, 3 bases at V and 1 base at J, with 22 bases in the middle. Per germline, CDR1 LNHDA and CDR2 SQIVND (reference sequence). The CDR3 spans 18 residues. The CDR3 nucleotides read TGTGCCAGTAGTATCGGGGGAGAGGGATTTAAGTCGTCCTACGAGCAGTACTTC. It yields the protein CASSIGGEGFKSSYEQYF.

This clonotype showed up just a few times. The V gene is TRBV7-3, the J gene TRBJ1-2; possibly TRBD1 for D (6 bases). Trimming pared 0 bases from V and 7 bases from J, leaving 21 bases between. This CDR3 has 17 residues. From germline, CDR1 is SGHTA and CDR2 FQGTGA. CDR3 loop: CASSLTPLSGVGSGYTF. The CDR3 DNA reads as TGTGCCAGCAGCTTAACGCCTTTGTCAGGGGTCGGCTCTGGCTACACCTTC. Variable domain in full (rest from reference TRBV7-3 and TRBJ1-2): GAGVSQTPSNKVTEKGKYVELRCDPISGHTALYWYRQSLGQGPEFLIYFQGTGAADDSGLPNDRFFAVRPEGSVSTLKIQRTERGDSAVYLCASSLTPLSGVGSGYTFGSGTRLTVV.

V usage is TRBV7-3 and J usage is TRBJ2-5; D is perhaps TRBD1 (5 bases). Trimming cost V 1 base and J 9 bases, with 12 bases left between them. This CDR3 has 13 residues. Germline loops: CDR1 SGHTA, CDR2 FQGTGA. CDR3 amino acids: CASSLSRDGPQYF. The CDR3 region has the DNA TGTGCCAGCAGCTTAAGCAGGGATGGTCCCCAGTACTTC.

This clonotype has a count of ten or more. V and J are TRBV7-8 and TRBJ2-7, with TRBD2 identical over 13 bases. The CDR3 spans 17 residues. Looked up from germline, CDR1 is SGHVS and CDR2 is FQNEAQ. The junction had 8 bases not matched to a gene; V was cut back by 4 bases and J by 2 bases. CDR3 protein: CASSSQRTSGGTYEQYF. DNA of the CDR3: TGTGCCAGCAGCTCCCAACGGACTAGCGGGGGTACCTACGAGCAGTACTTC.

This clonotype appeared a few times. This chain connects TRBV7-9 to TRBJ1-1; tentatively, D is TRBD1 (5 bases). Trimming took 1 base from V and 3 from J, leaving 21 bases between them. The germline CDR1 and CDR2 sequences are SEHNR and FQNEAQ (reference sequence). The CDR3 extends over 18 amino acids. In DNA form, the CDR3 reads TGTGCCAGCAGCTTAGGGGTTGCCTCGGGGCAGGGAGACACTGAAGCTTTCTTT. Translation: CASSLGVASGQGDTEAFF.

V gene TRBV7-6 combines with J gene TRBJ2-2; D remains ambiguous. Trimming cost V 1 base and J 7 bases, with 10 bases left between them. The CDR3 is 14 residues long. The germline CDR1 and CDR2 sequences are SGHVS and FNYEAQ. The CDR3 bases are TGTGCCAGCAGCTTAGATGGAAGGGTCGGGGAGCTGTTTTTT. Its translation: CASSLDGRVGELFF.